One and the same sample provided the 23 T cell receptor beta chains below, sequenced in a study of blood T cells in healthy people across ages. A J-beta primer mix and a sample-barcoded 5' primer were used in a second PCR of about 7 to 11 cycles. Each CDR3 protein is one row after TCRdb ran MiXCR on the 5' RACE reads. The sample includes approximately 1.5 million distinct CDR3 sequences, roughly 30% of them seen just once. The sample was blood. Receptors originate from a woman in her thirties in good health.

CDR3: CASSTRGGNTGELFF. The CDR3 DNA reads TGTGCCAGTTCTACCCGGGGAGGGAACACCGGGGAGCTGTTTTTT. This chain uses TRBV6-1 with TRBJ2-2; a weak D match, TRBD2 (6 bases). From germline, CDR1 is MNHNS and CDR2 SASEGT. V lost 9 bases and J 1 base, leaving 15 bases between the germline ends. The CDR3 contains 15 residues.

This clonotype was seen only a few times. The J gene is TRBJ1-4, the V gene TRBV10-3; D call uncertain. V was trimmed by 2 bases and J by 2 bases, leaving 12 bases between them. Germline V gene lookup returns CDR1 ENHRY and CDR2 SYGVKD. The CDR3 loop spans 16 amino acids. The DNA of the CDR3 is TGTGCCATCAGTGAGGGCGGGCGGAGGACTAATGAAAAACTGTTTTTT. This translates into CAISEGGRRTNEKLFF.

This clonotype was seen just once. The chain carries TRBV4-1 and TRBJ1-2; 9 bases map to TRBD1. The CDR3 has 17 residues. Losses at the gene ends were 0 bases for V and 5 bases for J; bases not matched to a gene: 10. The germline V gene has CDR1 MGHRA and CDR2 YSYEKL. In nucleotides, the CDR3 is TGCGCCAGCAGCCAAGACACCCTGGGACAGGGAAAGTATGGCTACACCTTC. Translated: CASSQDTLGQGKYGYTF.

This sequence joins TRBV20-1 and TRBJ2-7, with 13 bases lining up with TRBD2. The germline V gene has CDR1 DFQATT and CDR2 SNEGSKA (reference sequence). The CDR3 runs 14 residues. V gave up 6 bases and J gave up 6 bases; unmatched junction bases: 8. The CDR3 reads CSAQLAGGPGEQYF. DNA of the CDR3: TGCAGTGCCCAACTAGCGGGAGGGCCCGGCGAGCAGTACTTC.

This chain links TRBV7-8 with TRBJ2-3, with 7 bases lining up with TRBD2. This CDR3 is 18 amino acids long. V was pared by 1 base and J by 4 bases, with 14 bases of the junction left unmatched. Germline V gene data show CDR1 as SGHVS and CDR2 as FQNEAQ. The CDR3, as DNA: TGTGCCAGCAGCTTAGTCCCAGCGGGGCCCCCGGGACCAGATACGCAGTATTTT. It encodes CASSLVPAGPPGPDTQYF.

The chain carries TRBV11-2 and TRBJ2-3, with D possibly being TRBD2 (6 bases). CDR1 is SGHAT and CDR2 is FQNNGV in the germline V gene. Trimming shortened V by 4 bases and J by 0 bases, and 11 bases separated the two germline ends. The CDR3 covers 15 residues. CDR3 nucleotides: TGTGCCAGCAGCTATGCGGGGTGGAGCACAGATACGCAGTATTTT. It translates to CASSYAGWSTDTQYF.

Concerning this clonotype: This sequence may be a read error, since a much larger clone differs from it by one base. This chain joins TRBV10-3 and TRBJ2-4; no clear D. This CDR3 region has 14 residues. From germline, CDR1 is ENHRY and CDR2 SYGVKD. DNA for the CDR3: TGTGTCCCTGGCTCGATCCTGGCCAAAAACATTCAGTACTTC. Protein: CVPGSILAKNIQYF.

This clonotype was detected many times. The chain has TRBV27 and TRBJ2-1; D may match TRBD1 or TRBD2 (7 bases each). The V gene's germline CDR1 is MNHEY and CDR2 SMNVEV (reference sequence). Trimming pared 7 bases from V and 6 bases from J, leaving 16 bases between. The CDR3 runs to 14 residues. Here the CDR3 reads CASTLAAGGNEQFF. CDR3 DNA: TGTGCCAGCACTCTAGCGGCAGGGGGCAATGAGCAGTTCTTC.

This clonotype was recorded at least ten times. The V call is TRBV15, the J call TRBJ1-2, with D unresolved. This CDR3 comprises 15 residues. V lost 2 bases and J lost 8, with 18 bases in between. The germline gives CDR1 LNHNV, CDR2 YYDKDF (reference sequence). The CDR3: CATSRSFTGSGGYTF. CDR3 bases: TGTGCCACCAGCAGATCCTTTACGGGGAGCGGCGGCTACACCTTC.

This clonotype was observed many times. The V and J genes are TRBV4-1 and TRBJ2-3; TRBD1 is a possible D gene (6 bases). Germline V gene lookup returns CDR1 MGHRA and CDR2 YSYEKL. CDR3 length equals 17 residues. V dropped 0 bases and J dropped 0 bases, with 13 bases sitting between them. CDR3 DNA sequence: TGCGCCAGCAGCCAAGATCAAGGGGGTTCTAGCACAGATACGCAGTATTTT. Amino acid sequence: CASSQDQGGSSTDTQYF.

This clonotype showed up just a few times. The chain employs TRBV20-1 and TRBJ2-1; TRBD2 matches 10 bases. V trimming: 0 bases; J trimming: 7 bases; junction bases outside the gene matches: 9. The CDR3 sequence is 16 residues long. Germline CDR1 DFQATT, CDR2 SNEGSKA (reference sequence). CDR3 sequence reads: CSARDRSSGGLNEQFF. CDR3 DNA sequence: TGCAGTGCTAGAGATAGGAGTAGCGGGGGGTTAAATGAGCAGTTCTTC.

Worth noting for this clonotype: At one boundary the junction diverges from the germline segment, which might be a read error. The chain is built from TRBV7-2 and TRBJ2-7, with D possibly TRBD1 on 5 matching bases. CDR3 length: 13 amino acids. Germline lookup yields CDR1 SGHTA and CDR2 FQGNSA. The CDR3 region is CANSLDSLDEQYF. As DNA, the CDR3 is TGTGCCAACAGCTTAGACAGCCTGGATGAGCAGTACTTC.

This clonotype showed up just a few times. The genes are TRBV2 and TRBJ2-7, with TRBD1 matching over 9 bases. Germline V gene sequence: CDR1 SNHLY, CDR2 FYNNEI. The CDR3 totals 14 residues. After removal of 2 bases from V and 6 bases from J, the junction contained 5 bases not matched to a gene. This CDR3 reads CASSERDRVSEQYF. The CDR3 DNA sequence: TGTGCCAGCAGTGAAAGGGACAGGGTTTCCGAGCAGTACTTC. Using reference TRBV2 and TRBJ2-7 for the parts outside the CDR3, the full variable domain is EPEVTQTPSHQVTQMGQEVILRCVPISNHLYFYWYRQILGQKVEFLVSFYNNEISEKSEIFDDQFSVERPDGSNFTLKIRSTKLEDSAMYFCASSERDRVSEQYFGPGTRLTVT.

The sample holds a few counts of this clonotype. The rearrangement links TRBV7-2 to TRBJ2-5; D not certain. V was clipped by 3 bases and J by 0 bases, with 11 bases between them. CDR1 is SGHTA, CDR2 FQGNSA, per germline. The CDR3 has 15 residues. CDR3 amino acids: CASSFSPADQETQYF. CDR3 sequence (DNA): TGTGCCAGCAGCTTTAGCCCGGCAGACCAAGAGACCCAGTACTTC.

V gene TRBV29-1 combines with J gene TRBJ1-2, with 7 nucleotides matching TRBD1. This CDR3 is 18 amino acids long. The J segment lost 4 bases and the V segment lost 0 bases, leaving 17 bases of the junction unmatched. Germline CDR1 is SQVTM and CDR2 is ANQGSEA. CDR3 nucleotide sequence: TGCAGCGTTGAAGATCAATCAGGGGTAAAGGGGGCCGTCTATGGCTACACCTTC. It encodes CSVEDQSGVKGAVYGYTF.

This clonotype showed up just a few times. The CDR3 reads CATSRVRGPQETQYF. The CDR3 DNA follows: TGTGCCACCAGCAGAGTTCGGGGCCCCCAAGAGACCCAGTACTTC. This chain connects TRBV15 to TRBJ2-5; D could derive from TRBD1 or TRBD2 (5 bases each). The CDR3 is 15 residues long. The V end lost 1 base, the J end lost 1 base, and 10 bases lay between the germline ends. CDR1 and CDR2 from the germline V gene are LNHNV and YYDKDF (reference sequence).

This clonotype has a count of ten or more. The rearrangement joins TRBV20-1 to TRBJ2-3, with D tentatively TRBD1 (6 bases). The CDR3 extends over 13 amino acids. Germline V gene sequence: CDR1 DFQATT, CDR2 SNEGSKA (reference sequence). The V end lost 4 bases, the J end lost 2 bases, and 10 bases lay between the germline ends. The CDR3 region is CSATQGYTDTQYF. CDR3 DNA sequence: TGCAGTGCTACTCAGGGGTACACAGATACGCAGTATTTT.

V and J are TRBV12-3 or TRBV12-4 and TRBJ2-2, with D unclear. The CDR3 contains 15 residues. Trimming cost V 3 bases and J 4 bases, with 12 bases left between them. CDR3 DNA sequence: TGTGCCAGCAGTTTGCGATCCCTGGTCACCGGGGAGCTGTTTTTT. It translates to CASSLRSLVTGELFF.

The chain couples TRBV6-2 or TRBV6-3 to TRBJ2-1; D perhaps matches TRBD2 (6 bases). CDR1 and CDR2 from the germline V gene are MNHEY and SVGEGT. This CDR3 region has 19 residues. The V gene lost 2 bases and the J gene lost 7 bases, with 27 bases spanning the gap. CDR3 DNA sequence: TGTGCCAGCAGTTACGAACTAGCAGGCTACTCGGTGGTCGAGAATGAGCAGTTCTTC. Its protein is CASSYELAGYSVVENEQFF.

DNA of the CDR3: TGCAGTGCTCCCCTCGGACTAGCGGGGCAGCAGTACTTC. As protein: CSAPLGLAGQQYF. The chain employs TRBV20-1 and TRBJ2-5; 12 bases line up with TRBD2. Germline-derived CDR1 and CDR2 are DFQATT and SNEGSKA (reference sequence). This CDR3 is built from 13 residues. After removal of 5 bases from V and 11 bases from J, the junction contained 9 bases not matched to a gene.

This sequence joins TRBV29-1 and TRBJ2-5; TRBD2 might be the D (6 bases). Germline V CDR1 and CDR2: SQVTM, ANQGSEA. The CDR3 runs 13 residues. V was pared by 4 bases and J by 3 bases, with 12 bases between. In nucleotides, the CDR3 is TGCAGCGTTGCGAGGGGAGGAGAAGAGACCCAGTACTTC. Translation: CSVARGGEETQYF.

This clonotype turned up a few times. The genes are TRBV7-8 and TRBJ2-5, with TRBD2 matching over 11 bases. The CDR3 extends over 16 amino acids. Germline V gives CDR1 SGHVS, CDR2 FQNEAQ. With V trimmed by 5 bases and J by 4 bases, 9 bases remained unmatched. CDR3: CASSAQLAGEGETQYF. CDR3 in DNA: TGTGCCAGCAGCGCGCAACTAGCGGGGGAGGGAGAGACCCAGTACTTC. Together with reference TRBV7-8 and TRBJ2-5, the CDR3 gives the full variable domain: GAGVSQSPRYKVAKRGQDVALRCDPISGHVSLFWYQQALGQGPEFLTYFQNEAQLDKSGLPSDRFFAERPEGSVSTLKIQRTQQEDSAVYLCASSAQLAGEGETQYFGPGTRLLVL.

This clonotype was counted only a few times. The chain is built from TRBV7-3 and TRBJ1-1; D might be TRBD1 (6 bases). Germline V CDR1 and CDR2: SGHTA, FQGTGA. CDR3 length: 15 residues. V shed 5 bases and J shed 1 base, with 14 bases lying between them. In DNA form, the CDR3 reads TGTGCCAGCAGCCCTCTTCCAGGGGCGAACACTGAAGCTTTCTTT. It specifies CASSPLPGANTEAFF.